These T cell receptor beta chains were read from a single sample in a study of PD-1 blockade in classical Hodgkin lymphoma. Sequencing used immunoSEQ multiplex PCR; TCRdb keeps in-frame clones, though not all of them. This table holds more than 85,000 clones, about nine tenths found once. The sequenced sample was peripheral blood mononuclear cells (PBMCs), obtained before the second cycle of nivolumab. The origin of the receptors is a human donor with classical Hodgkin lymphoma. Each CDR3 is given with its conserved first and last residue.

V: TRBV7-2
J: TRBJ1-5
CDR3: CASSLKGGDQPQHF

V: TRBV9
J: TRBJ2-1
CDR3: CASSVSGTSGYNEQFF

V: TRBV5-1
J: TRBJ1-1
CDR3: CASSFGQLMNTEAFF

V: TRBV18
J: TRBJ2-7
CDR3: CASSPKSGTASRYEQYF

V: TRBV5-5
J: TRBJ2-3
CDR3: CASSKGLAGGSDTQYF

V: TRBV2
J: TRBJ1-5
CDR3: CASRETGLYSNQPQHF

V: TRBV5-4
J: TRBJ2-7
CDR3: CASSPGGGTSYEQYF

V: TRBV29-1
J: TRBJ2-3
CDR3: CSVPMGIPQYF

V: TRBV28
J: TRBJ1-2
CDR3: CASRGTRSDRYTF

V: TRBV6-1
J: TRBJ2-7
CDR3: CASNQEASSYEQYF

V: TRBV6-6
J: TRBJ2-7
CDR3: CASSWTGQGGYEQYF

V: TRBV28
J: TRBJ1-3
CDR3: CASSQLTRRWNTIYF

V: TRBV2
J: TRBJ1-2
CDR3: CASSEGGYNYGYTF

V: TRBV9
J: TRBJ2-1
CDR3: CASRSVSGRQYNEQFF

V: TRBV6-1
J: TRBJ1-5
CDR3: CASSELRKNQPQHF

V: TRBV18
J: TRBJ2-3
CDR3: CASSPVQAKDTQYF

V: TRBV2
J: TRBJ1-4
CDR3: CATYRGGEKLFF

V: TRBV5-1
J: TRBJ2-2
CDR3: CASSTAGSGELFF

V: TRBV29-1
J: TRBJ2-1
CDR3: CSATTGLNEQFF

V: TRBV30
J: TRBJ2-7
CDR3: CASGPPQGYEQYF

V: TRBV5-1
J: TRBJ2-1
CDR3: CASSTGLAGTLNEQFF

V: TRBV4-2
J: TRBJ1-2
CDR3: CASSQRGAGPVYGYTF

V: TRBV9
J: TRBJ1-1
CDR3: CASSPRTGLGNTEAFF

V: TRBV11-3
J: TRBJ2-5
CDR3: CASSARQGAGETQYF

V: TRBV15
J: TRBJ2-1
CDR3: CATSRGLAGGQQFF